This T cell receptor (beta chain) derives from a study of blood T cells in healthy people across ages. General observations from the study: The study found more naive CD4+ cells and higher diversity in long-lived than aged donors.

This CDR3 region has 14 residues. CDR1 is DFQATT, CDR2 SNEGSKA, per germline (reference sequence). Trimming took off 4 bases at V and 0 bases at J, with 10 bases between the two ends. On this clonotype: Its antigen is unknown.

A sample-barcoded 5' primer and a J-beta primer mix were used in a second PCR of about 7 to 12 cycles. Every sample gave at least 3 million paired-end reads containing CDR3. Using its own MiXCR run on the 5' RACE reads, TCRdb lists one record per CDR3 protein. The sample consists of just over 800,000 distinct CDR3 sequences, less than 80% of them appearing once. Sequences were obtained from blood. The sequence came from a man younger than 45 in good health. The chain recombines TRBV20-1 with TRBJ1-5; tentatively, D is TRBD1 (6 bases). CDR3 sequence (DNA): TGCAGTGCTAAAGACAGGATTAGCAATCAGCCCCAGCATTTT. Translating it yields CSAKDRISNQPQHF.